A single T cell receptor (beta chain) is shown here with its context. Trimming shortened V by 6 bases and J by 7 bases, and 10 bases separated the two germline ends. The CDR3 spans 12 residues. The TCR beta repertoire was assessed by survey-level immunoSEQ sequencing. The repertoire was sequenced with immunoSEQ multiplex PCR; TCRdb's copy has only in-frame clones and lacks some. The sample has some 70,000 clones, approximately 92% seen once; the top ten hold 3.5% to 5.5%. This TCR was sampled from a man aged 40-49 years with rheumatoid arthritis. The chain combines TRBV12-3 or TRBV12-4 with TRBJ2-1; no clear D. Sequencing used PBMCs. CDR3 residues: CASSPIMNEQFF. CDR3 DNA: TGTGCCAGCAGCCCAATAATGAATGAGCAGTTCTTC.